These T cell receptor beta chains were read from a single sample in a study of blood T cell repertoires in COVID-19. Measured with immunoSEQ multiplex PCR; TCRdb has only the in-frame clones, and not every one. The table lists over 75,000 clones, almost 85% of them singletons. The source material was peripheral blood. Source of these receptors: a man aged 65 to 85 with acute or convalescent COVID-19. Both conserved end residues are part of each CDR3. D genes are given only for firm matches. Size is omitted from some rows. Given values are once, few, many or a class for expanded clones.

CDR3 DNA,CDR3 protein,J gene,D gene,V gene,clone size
TGTGCCAGCAGCGCCTCGACAGCCTGGCCCAACGAGCAGTACTTC,CASSASTAWPNEQYF,TRBJ2-7,NA,TRBV9,NA
TGTGCCAGCAACCCTATTGAGGCGTACGGCAATGAGCAGTTCTTC,CASNPIEAYGNEQFF,TRBJ2-1,NA,TRBV11-2,NA
TGTGCCACCAGTGATTCCCGGACAGGGAACACTGAAGCTTTCTTT,CATSDSRTGNTEAFF,TRBJ1-1,TRBD1,TRBV24-1,once
TGTGCCAGCAGTTCCGGAGCGCTTATCACAGATACGCAGTATTTT,CASSSGALITDTQYF,TRBJ2-3,NA,TRBV6-5,NA
TGTGCCAGCAGTGGGGGGGGGCGGAGGACTGAAGCTTTCTTT,CASSGGGRRTEAFF,TRBJ1-1,NA,TRBV2,NA
TGTGCCAGCAGGGACGGACAATTCGTCAATCAGCCCCAGCATTTT,CASRDGQFVNQPQHF,TRBJ1-5,NA,TRBV6-5,NA
TGCGCCAGCAGCCAAGCCCCGACAGTAGCTAACTATGGCTACACCTTC,CASSQAPTVANYGYTF,TRBJ1-2,NA,TRBV4-1,NA
TGTGCCAGCAGCCCCCTCCCCAGGGACACTGAAGCTTTCTTT,CASSPLPRDTEAFF,TRBJ1-1,NA,TRBV7-2,NA
TGTGCCAGCTCACCTTCAGGACAGGGTGGGGTACAATATGAGCAGTTCTTC,CASSPSGQGGVQYEQFF,TRBJ2-1,TRBD1,TRBV18,few
TGTGCCAGCAGCTTAAGGGGACAGGGGTCCGGGGAGCTGTTTTTT,CASSLRGQGSGELFF,TRBJ2-2,TRBD1,TRBV7-3,NA
TGTGCCAGCTCAATTCGGACTAGCGGGACAGAGACCCAGTACTTC,CASSIRTSGTETQYF,TRBJ2-5,TRBD2,TRBV18,NA
TGTGCCAGCTCGCCGGCGGGCCTATATGGCTACACCTTC,CASSPAGLYGYTF,TRBJ1-2,NA,TRBV19,NA
TGCGCCAGCAGCTTTCGGGATTCTTATCCGGCTCCCCTCCACTTT,CASSFRDSYPAPLHF,TRBJ1-6,NA,TRBV5-1,NA
TGTGCCAGCAGCCAAGGGGCGGGGGGGCCAGAGACCCAGTACTTC,CASSQGAGGPETQYF,TRBJ2-5,TRBD2,TRBV3-1/TRBV3-2,NA
TGCGCCAGCAGGGCGGTGATGATCAACACCGGGGAGCTGTTTTTT,CASRAVMINTGELFF,TRBJ2-2,NA,TRBV5-1,NA
TGTGCCAGTAGTGATCGACAGGGAGGCACTGAAGCTTTCTTT,CASSDRQGGTEAFF,TRBJ1-1,TRBD1,TRBV19,NA
TGTGCCAGCTCACAGACAGGAGAAGACACCCAGTACTTC,CASSQTGEDTQYF,TRBJ2-5,NA,TRBV18,NA
TGTGCCACCCAGGAAGCGGGACACACCCCGGGTGAGCAGTTCTTC,CATQEAGHTPGEQFF,TRBJ2-1,NA,TRBV24-1,NA
TGTGCCAGCAGTCTAGCGGCTCCCTACGAGCAGTACTTC,CASSLAAPYEQYF,TRBJ2-7,TRBD2,TRBV28,NA
TGTGCCAGCAGTTTTGGGGAGCATAGCAATCAGCCCCAGCATTTT,CASSFGEHSNQPQHF,TRBJ1-5,NA,TRBV6-5,NA
TGTGCCAGCTCACCACCGAGCGGCGGGAGGGACTCCTACAATGAGCAGTTCTTC,CASSPPSGGRDSYNEQFF,TRBJ2-1,TRBD2,TRBV18,NA
TGTGCCAGCAGCCCTACAGGGTTGGGCACAGATACGCAGTATTTT,CASSPTGLGTDTQYF,TRBJ2-3,NA,TRBV14,NA
TGTGCCAGCAGCGTAAGTGGACAGACCGGTGGCTACACCTTC,CASSVSGQTGGYTF,TRBJ1-2,NA,TRBV9,NA
TGTGCCAGCAGCCCGGGACAGGTGGGAAACACCATATATTTT,CASSPGQVGNTIYF,TRBJ1-3,TRBD1,TRBV14,few
TGTGCCAGCAGCTCCCCCCACGGTATGGCTTTCTTT,CASSSPHGMAFF,TRBJ1-1,NA,TRBV5-4,NA
TGTGCCAGCAGGGACAGGGGGGCCCCGCAGACAGATACGCAGTATTTT,CASRDRGAPQTDTQYF,TRBJ2-3,TRBD1,TRBV19,once
TGCGCCAGCAGCTATGACAGGAGCTCCTATAATTCACCCCTCCACTTT,CASSYDRSSYNSPLHF,TRBJ1-6,NA,TRBV5-1,NA
TGTGCCTGGAGTCAACGGACTAGCGGGAGTGGCGCCTACAATGAGCAGTTCTTC,CAWSQRTSGSGAYNEQFF,TRBJ2-1,TRBD2,TRBV30,NA
TGTGCCAGCTCACCGCAGACAGGGGGCTACGAGCAGTACTTC,CASSPQTGGYEQYF,TRBJ2-7,TRBD1,TRBV18,NA
TGTGCCAGTTACGAGGGACATGAGACCACCGGGGAGCTGTTTTTT,CASYEGHETTGELFF,TRBJ2-2,NA,TRBV13,once
TGTGCCAGCTCAGCCCTTGCCGGGGGAGCTTTCTTT,CASSALAGGAFF,TRBJ1-1,NA,TRBV2,NA
TGTGCCAGCAGTCCGGACAGGGGCGCTTTTTCACCCCTCCACTTT,CASSPDRGAFSPLHF,TRBJ1-6,TRBD1,TRBV27,NA
TGTGCCAGCAGCCAGGGGGCGGCCCCCCACGAGCAGTACTTC,CASSQGAAPHEQYF,TRBJ2-7,TRBD1,TRBV9,NA
TGTGCCATCAGTGACAGGGTCGGCTACACCTTC,CAISDRVGYTF,TRBJ1-2,NA,TRBV10-3,few
TGTGCCAGCAGCTCCCCGGGACTAGCGGGAGGCCGCACAGATACGCAGTATTTT,CASSSPGLAGGRTDTQYF,TRBJ2-3,TRBD2,TRBV2,NA
TGTGCCAGTAGTATCTCACGGTACGGTTCCTACGAGCAGTACTTC,CASSISRYGSYEQYF,TRBJ2-7,NA,TRBV19,NA
TGTGCCAGCAGTTACTCGGGGGGCTCTGGAAACACCATATATTTT,CASSYSGGSGNTIYF,TRBJ1-3,NA,TRBV6-5,NA
TGTGCCAGCAGTTCCGGACAGCCAACTAATGAAAAACTGTTTTTT,CASSSGQPTNEKLFF,TRBJ1-4,NA,TRBV9,NA
TGCGCCAGCAGCGCCACGGTCCGGGACAACTGGGGTTCACCCCTCCACTTT,CASSATVRDNWGSPLHF,TRBJ1-6,NA,TRBV5-1,NA
TGCGCCAGCAGCCAGGACAGGCTCTATGGCTACACCTTC,CASSQDRLYGYTF,TRBJ1-2,TRBD1,TRBV10-1,NA
TGTGCCAGCAGTTTCCGACGCCGGGTCGGGAGCACTGAAGCTTTCTTT,CASSFRRRVGSTEAFF,TRBJ1-1,NA,TRBV27,NA
TGCGCCAGCAGCCAGGGACACCCCTACGAGCAGTACTTC,CASSQGHPYEQYF,TRBJ2-7,NA,TRBV4-1,NA
TGTGCCAGCTCAAACGGACAGAACAATCAGCCCCAGCATTTT,CASSNGQNNQPQHF,TRBJ1-5,NA,TRBV18,NA
TGTGCCAGCTCACCATGGGGGGGATCGCGGGCCACTGAAGCTTTCTTT,CASSPWGGSRATEAFF,TRBJ1-1,NA,TRBV18,NA
TGTGCCAGTTCCGACAGGATCTCCTACGAGCAGTACTTC,CASSDRISYEQYF,TRBJ2-7,NA,TRBV19,NA
TGTGCTAGTACATGGGGGGTTGATACGCAGTATTTT,CASTWGVDTQYF,TRBJ2-3,NA,TRBV7-9,few
TGTGCCAGCAGCGCCGGGACAGGCCGAGAGACCCAGTACTTC,CASSAGTGRETQYF,TRBJ2-5,TRBD1,TRBV7-9,NA
TGTGCCAGCAGCTTATCAGGGGAACTCTATGGCTACACCTTC,CASSLSGELYGYTF,TRBJ1-2,NA,TRBV5-4,many
TGTGCCAGCAGCTTCGCCCGGGACAGGCCTTCACCCCTCCACTTT,CASSFARDRPSPLHF,TRBJ1-6,TRBD1,TRBV7-3,NA
TGTGCCAGCAGTGAATATATATATGGCTACACCTTC,CASSEYIYGYTF,TRBJ1-2,NA,TRBV25-1,NA
TGTGCCAGCAGCTTGGCGAGGACATACAGAAACTATGGCTACACCTTC,CASSLARTYRNYGYTF,TRBJ1-2,NA,TRBV5-8,NA
TGTGCCAGCAGCCCTCAGGGACAGGCCCTTGGTGAAGCTTTCTTT,CASSPQGQALGEAFF,TRBJ1-1,TRBD1,TRBV7-2,NA
TGTGCCAGCACCCCCGACAGGAAGTACTATGGCTACACCTTC,CASTPDRKYYGYTF,TRBJ1-2,NA,TRBV7-3,NA
TGTGCCAGCAGTCTAATTACAGGTGGTGAGCAGTTCTTC,CASSLITGGEQFF,TRBJ2-1,NA,TRBV6-4,NA
TGTGCCTGGAGTAAACCGGGACAGGGAAGTGGGGCCAACGTCCTGACTTTC,CAWSKPGQGSGANVLTF,TRBJ2-6,TRBD1,TRBV30,NA
TGTGCCAGCAGCTTAGGGGCGGGGGAGACCCAGTACTTC,CASSLGAGETQYF,TRBJ2-5,NA,TRBV7-9,NA
TGTGCCAGCAGCCCCGGGTCGAGCAATCAGCCCCAGCATTTT,CASSPGSSNQPQHF,TRBJ1-5,NA,TRBV3-1/TRBV3-2,NA
TGTGCCAGCAGCTTGGTGGCAGGGGGCTTAGGCTACACCTTC,CASSLVAGGLGYTF,TRBJ1-2,TRBD1,TRBV5-5,once
TGTGCCAGCTCACCGGGGACTCAGACCTACGAGCAGTACTTC,CASSPGTQTYEQYF,TRBJ2-7,NA,TRBV18,NA
TGCGCCAGCAGCTTTAGCGGGACCACAGATACGCAGTATTTT,CASSFSGTTDTQYF,TRBJ2-3,TRBD2,TRBV5-1,NA